The rows below give T cell receptor beta chains drawn from one sample of a study of cytomegalovirus exposure and HLA in healthy donors. The data were produced by immunoSEQ multiplex PCR, yet TCRdb's version contains in-frame clones alone and is incomplete. The table lists 120,000 to 150,000 clones, nearly 80% of them singletons. The sample comprised PBMCs. These receptors originate from a male donor in good health and CMV-seronegative. Each CDR3 is given with its conserved first and last residue. A D gene is named only where the DNA matches it firmly. Not every row has a clone size; where given, it reads once, few, many or a size class.

V	J	D	size	DNA	CDR3
TRBV18	TRBJ1-1	NA	once	TGTGCCAGCTCACGACCGGGACTGGAAGCTTTCTTT	CASSRPGLEAFF
TRBV9	TRBJ1-2	TRBD1	few	TGTGCCAGCAGCGTAGACAGGGGAGACTATGGCTACACCTTC	CASSVDRGDYGYTF
TRBV10-3	TRBJ1-1	NA	NA	TGTGCCATCAGTGAGTCCAGACAGGTGAACACTGAAGCTTTCTTT	CAISESRQVNTEAFF
TRBV7-2	TRBJ2-3	TRBD2	few	TGTGCCAGCAGCTTTGCGTTTTTAACTAGCGGGGGGGAGGATACGCAGTATTTT	CASSFAFLTSGGEDTQYF
TRBV6-5	TRBJ1-5	NA	NA	TGTGCCAGCAGTTACGCCAGGGGACAGCCCCAGCATTTT	CASSYARGQPQHF
TRBV7-2	TRBJ2-5	NA	NA	NA	CASSFAGGSEYF
TRBV9	TRBJ2-7	TRBD1	NA	TGTGCCAGCAGCTTCCGGACAGGGGGCTTATACGAGCAGTACTTC	CASSFRTGGLYEQYF
TRBV7-2	TRBJ2-7	NA	NA	TGTGCCAGCAGCTCAACCGGGAACTACGAGCAGTACTTC	CASSSTGNYEQYF
TRBV5-6	TRBJ2-3	TRBD2	NA	TGTGCCAGCAGCCTAGGGCGGGAGGGCCGGGGAGATACGCAGTATTTT	CASSLGREGRGDTQYF
TRBV9	TRBJ2-3	TRBD2	once	TGTGCCAGCAGCCCGCCCGGACTAGCGGGAACAGATACGCAGTATTTT	CASSPPGLAGTDTQYF
TRBV11-2	TRBJ2-7	NA	NA	TGTGCCAGCAGCCCTACTGGCGGGACTTCCTACGAGCAGTACTTC	CASSPTGGTSYEQYF
TRBV10-3	TRBJ1-1	NA	NA	TGTGCCATCAGTGATGTGACAGAGAACACTGAAGCTTTCTTT	CAISDVTENTEAFF
TRBV10-3	TRBJ2-5	NA	NA	TGTGCCATCAGGCGGAACCTTGAAGAGACCCAGTACTTC	CAIRRNLEETQYF
TRBV19	TRBJ2-1	TRBD2	NA	TGTGCCAGTAGTATAGGTAGCGGGAGAGGGAATGAGCAGTTCTTC	CASSIGSGRGNEQFF
TRBV19	TRBJ2-7	TRBD1	NA	TGTGCCAGTAGTATAGGGGGGACAGTCTACGAGCAGTACTTC	CASSIGGTVYEQYF
TRBV29-1	TRBJ1-2	TRBD1	NA	TGCAGCGTTGAAGTACAGGGGCCGGGCAGGAGCTATGGCTACACCTTC	CSVEVQGPGRSYGYTF
TRBV4-1	TRBJ2-2	NA	NA	TGCGCCAGCAGCCAAGAGGCGACAGCGAACACCGGGGAGCTGTTTTTT	CASSQEATANTGELFF
TRBV11-2	TRBJ2-5	TRBD2	NA	TGTGCCAGCAGCTTAAGGGTGAGACAGCGGGGCTTCCAAGAGACCCAGTACTTC	CASSLRVRQRGFQETQYF
TRBV18	TRBJ2-6	NA	NA	TGTGCCAGCTCACCTAGTAATGGGGCCAACGTCCTGACTTTC	CASSPSNGANVLTF
TRBV19	TRBJ1-5	TRBD1	NA	TGTGCCAGTAGTATCGAATACGGGACAGGGAATCAGCCCCAGCATTTT	CASSIEYGTGNQPQHF
TRBV19	TRBJ1-2	NA	NA	TGTGCCAGTAGCAACTCTTTAGGGGACTTCTATGGCTACACCTTC	CASSNSLGDFYGYTF
TRBV5-4	TRBJ2-7	NA	NA	TGTGCCAGCAGCTTGAGTCCAATTCTCGGGGAGCAGTACTTC	CASSLSPILGEQYF
TRBV7-9	TRBJ2-7	TRBD2	NA	TGTGCCAGCAGCTTAGGGACTAGCGGAACTGGGGGGCAGTACTTC	CASSLGTSGTGGQYF
TRBV12-5	TRBJ2-1	TRBD2	few	TGTGCTAGTGGTTCCCCTCGGGCGACTAGCGGGGGGGCGAGTGAGCAGTTCTTC	CASGSPRATSGGASEQFF
TRBV10-2	TRBJ2-5	TRBD2	NA	TGCGCCAGCTCTTGGACTAGCGGGCAAGAGACCCAGTACTTC	CASSWTSGQETQYF
TRBV7-8	TRBJ2-3	NA	NA	TGTGCCAGCAGCCGCGATGTGGCAGATACGCAGTATTTT	CASSRDVADTQYF
TRBV19	TRBJ2-3	TRBD2	NA	TGTGCCAGTAGTATACAGCGGGAGTTCGTAAATACGCAGTATTTT	CASSIQREFVNTQYF
TRBV2	TRBJ1-5	TRBD1	NA	TGTGCCAGCAGGGTGGGGACAGGGTGGGATCAGCCCCAGCATTTT	CASRVGTGWDQPQHF
TRBV5-1	TRBJ2-1	TRBD2	NA	TGCGCCAGCAGGACTAGCGGGGGGTCCTACAATGAGCAGTTCTTC	CASRTSGGSYNEQFF
TRBV7-2	TRBJ2-7	TRBD2	few	TGTGCCAGCAGCTTGGGACTAGCGGGAGGCGAGCAGTACTTC	CASSLGLAGGEQYF
TRBV7-9	TRBJ2-3	TRBD1	NA	TGTGCCAGCAGCTTGGGACAGGGGGACGCAGATACGCAGTATTTT	CASSLGQGDADTQYF
TRBV9	TRBJ1-1	NA	NA	TGTGCCAGCAGCGTAGGAGGGCAGTTGAACACTGAAGCTTTCTTT	CASSVGGQLNTEAFF
TRBV29-1	TRBJ2-3	NA	NA	TGCAGCGTTGAGGAGAGACAGGTCCAACGGGGAGATACGCAGTATTTT	CSVEERQVQRGDTQYF
TRBV2	TRBJ1-5	TRBD1	NA	TGTGCCAGCAAGGCCGGGACAGGAAGGGAGCCCCAGCATTTT	CASKAGTGREPQHF
TRBV19	TRBJ2-2	NA	NA	TGTGCCAGTAGTTCCCGACTAGGAAACACCGGGGAGCTGTTTTTT	CASSSRLGNTGELFF
TRBV6-1	TRBJ2-7	NA	NA	TGTGCCAGCAGTGCCGAGCTATCCTACGAGCAGTACTTC	CASSAELSYEQYF
TRBV6-5	TRBJ2-3	TRBD2	NA	TGTGCCAGCAGTTACGGGACTACCAGCACAGATACGCAGTATTTT	CASSYGTTSTDTQYF
TRBV29-1	TRBJ2-5	TRBD1	NA	TGCAGCGTTGACCGAACAGGGGTCGGAGAGACCCAGTACTTC	CSVDRTGVGETQYF
TRBV4-3	TRBJ2-7	TRBD2	NA	TGCGCCAGCAGCCAGGCGGACAGGTCTAGCGGGGAACTGTACGAGCAGTACTTC	CASSQADRSSGELYEQYF
TRBV12-2	TRBJ1-1	NA	NA	TGTGCAAGTCGTCCAACTCGGACAGGGCCGAACACTGAAGCTTTCTTT	CASRPTRTGPNTEAFF
TRBV7-6	TRBJ1-4	TRBD1	NA	TGTGCCAGCAGCCCAAGACAGGGGCAGATTAATGAAAAACTGTTTTTT	CASSPRQGQINEKLFF
TRBV27	TRBJ2-7	NA	NA	TGTGCCAGCAGTTTTCAACCAGGCCTCTACGAGCAGTACTTC	CASSFQPGLYEQYF
TRBV19	TRBJ1-1	TRBD1	NA	TGTGCCAGCACGGACAGGGGGCGGTCCGAAGCTTTCTTT	CASTDRGRSEAFF
TRBV5-4	TRBJ2-5	TRBD2	NA	TGTGCCAGCAACCCGGGGACTAGGTCGGAAGAGACCCAGTACTTC	CASNPGTRSEETQYF
TRBV7-6	TRBJ2-7	NA	NA	TGTGCCAGCAGCCCCCAAGCGGCCTCCTACGAGCAGTACTTC	CASSPQAASYEQYF
TRBV11-3	TRBJ1-1	NA	NA	TGTGCCAGCAGCAAGACAGGGAACACTGAAGCTTTCTTT	CASSKTGNTEAFF
TRBV29-1	TRBJ2-7	TRBD2	few	TGCAGCGTTGAAGAAAGGATAGCGGGAGCCCCCTACGAGCAGTACTTC	CSVEERIAGAPYEQYF
TRBV5-1	TRBJ2-7	TRBD2	once	TGCGCCAGCAGCGACCGACTACAGCGGGAGCCCGGGGGGGAGCAGTACTTC	CASSDRLQREPGGEQYF
TRBV14	TRBJ2-1	NA	NA	TGTGCCAGCAGCTATACAGGGAGGGGAGACAATGAGCAGTTCTTC	CASSYTGRGDNEQFF
TRBV11-2	TRBJ1-2	TRBD1	once	TGTGCCAGCAGAGGGACAGCCTCTTATGGCTACACCTTC	CASRGTASYGYTF
TRBV15	TRBJ1-6	TRBD1	NA	TGTGCCACCAGGGTAGACAGGGAAGTTTCACCCCTCCACTTT	CATRVDREVSPLHF
TRBV12-5	TRBJ2-7	TRBD1	NA	TGTGCTAGTGGTTCAAAGACAGGGGCCTCCTACGAGCAGTACTTC	CASGSKTGASYEQYF
TRBV19	TRBJ2-1	NA	NA	TGTGCCAGTAGTCTCTACGGGTCAAACAATGAGCAGTTCTTC	CASSLYGSNNEQFF
TRBV10-3	TRBJ1-3	TRBD1	NA	TGTGCCATTAGGACAGGCGTAACGACTGGAAACACCATATATTTT	CAIRTGVTTGNTIYF
TRBV4-1	TRBJ2-7	TRBD2	NA	TGCGCCAGCAGCCAAGTCAGTAGCGGGGATCCTTCCTACGAGCAGTACTTC	CASSQVSSGDPSYEQYF
TRBV2	TRBJ2-7	TRBD2	NA	TGTGCCAGCAGGCTCACTAGCGGGGGAACCTACGAGCAGTACTTC	CASRLTSGGTYEQYF
TRBV19	TRBJ2-5	NA	few	TGTGCCAGTAGGGTCCAAGGGGGCCAAGAGACCCAGTACTTC	CASRVQGGQETQYF
TRBV25-1	TRBJ2-3	TRBD2	once	TGTGCCAGCAGTGATCAAGCCGGGACTAGCGGGACAGATACGCAGTATTTT	CASSDQAGTSGTDTQYF
TRBV19	TRBJ1-1	NA	NA	TGTGCCAGTAGTAAGACAGGCAATACCGAAGCTTTCTTT	CASSKTGNTEAFF